This TCR beta chain stems from a study of T cells in localized non-small cell lung cancer. This clone was detected only once. The assay was immunoSEQ multiplex PCR, and TCRdb's table has in-frame clones only and misses some. The sample carries fewer than 45,000 clones, about four fifths recorded once. Germline V CDR1 and CDR2: SNHLY, FYNNEI. CDR3 length equals 15 residues. V lost 3 bases and J lost 7, with 16 bases in between. The sequence was collected from a male donor aged 60 or older with stage III squamous cell lung carcinoma. Sequenced here: peripheral blood, sampled before any cancer treatment. The chain carries TRBV2 and TRBJ1-5, with D unresolved. CDR3: CASSDDASAGQPQHF. The DNA of the CDR3 is TGTGCCAGCAGTGATGACGCCTCCGCGGGGCAGCCCCAGCATTTT.